The rows below give T cell receptor beta chains drawn from one sample of a study of cytomegalovirus exposure and HLA in healthy donors. Here immunoSEQ multiplex PCR was the method, and the copy in TCRdb shows in-frame clones only, minus some. The profile shows under 200,000 clones, 65% to 85% of them singletons. Sequenced: PBMCs. The source of these receptors is a woman under 40 in good health and CMV-seropositive. Each CDR3 is given with its conserved first and last residue. Each record gives: J gene, clone size, V gene, D gene, CDR3 DNA, CDR3 protein. D genes are given only for firm matches. Where a row states a size, it is once, few, many or the class of an expanded clone; other rows omit it.

j_gene: TRBJ1-4
abundance: few
v_gene: TRBV5-8
d_gene: TRBD1
CDR3nt: TGTGCCAGCAGCTCTGGACAGGGGAGTAGAACTAATGAAAAACTGTTTTTT
CDR3aa: CASSSGQGSRTNEKLFF

j_gene: TRBJ2-5
abundance: .
v_gene: TRBV4-1
d_gene: .
CDR3nt: TGCGCCAGCAGCCTTCGGACAGAACAAGAGACCCAGTACTTC
CDR3aa: CASSLRTEQETQYF

j_gene: TRBJ2-5
abundance: .
v_gene: TRBV7-9
d_gene: TRBD1
CDR3nt: TGTGCCAGCAGCTTAGTGGGACAGGGTCGAGAGACCCAGTACTTC
CDR3aa: CASSLVGQGRETQYF

j_gene: TRBJ1-5
abundance: .
v_gene: TRBV6-5
d_gene: .
CDR3nt: TGTGCCAGCAGTTACCTAGCCAATCAGCCCCAGCATTTT
CDR3aa: CASSYLANQPQHF

j_gene: TRBJ2-7
abundance: .
v_gene: TRBV25-1
d_gene: TRBD1
CDR3nt: TGTGCCAGCAGTTTCGGGACAGGGCCTTACGAGCAGTACTTC
CDR3aa: CASSFGTGPYEQYF

j_gene: TRBJ2-5
abundance: .
v_gene: TRBV2
d_gene: .
CDR3nt: TGTGCCAGCAGGTTTGTCAGGGCAGTCCAAGAGACCCAGTACTTC
CDR3aa: CASRFVRAVQETQYF

j_gene: TRBJ2-1
abundance: few
v_gene: TRBV5-1
d_gene: .
CDR3nt: TGCGCCAGCAGCTTGGACTCCGCCAGGCCTGAGCAGTTCTTC
CDR3aa: CASSLDSARPEQFF

j_gene: TRBJ1-6
abundance: .
v_gene: TRBV7-2
d_gene: TRBD1
CDR3nt: TGTGCCAGCAGCCCACCAGGGACAGGAAATTCACCCCTCCACTTT
CDR3aa: CASSPPGTGNSPLHF

j_gene: TRBJ1-4
abundance: .
v_gene: TRBV2
d_gene: .
CDR3nt: TGTGCCAGCAATAGGGAGTCCCTTGCAACTAATGAAAAACTGTTTTTT
CDR3aa: CASNRESLATNEKLFF

j_gene: TRBJ2-3
abundance: .
v_gene: TRBV4-1
d_gene: TRBD2
CDR3nt: TGCGCCAGCAGCCAAGATTCACTAGCGGGGAGCACAGATACGCAGTATTTT
CDR3aa: CASSQDSLAGSTDTQYF

j_gene: TRBJ2-7
abundance: .
v_gene: TRBV6-6
d_gene: .
CDR3nt: TGTGCCAGCAGCCTGGGGTCAGCGGTGTACTTC
CDR3aa: CASSLGSAVYF

j_gene: TRBJ1-1
abundance: .
v_gene: TRBV11-2
d_gene: .
CDR3nt: TGTGCCAGCAGATGGGCTTTGCACACTGAAGCTTTCTTT
CDR3aa: CASRWALHTEAFF

j_gene: TRBJ2-1
abundance: .
v_gene: TRBV9
d_gene: TRBD2
CDR3nt: TGTGCCAGCAGCGTAAGCGGGGGCTCCTACAATGAGCAGTTCTTC
CDR3aa: CASSVSGGSYNEQFF

j_gene: TRBJ2-7
abundance: .
v_gene: TRBV5-5
d_gene: TRBD1
CDR3nt: TGTGCCAGCAGCTTGGTGGCCAGGGGGCTTTCGTCATTCTACGAGCAGTACTTC
CDR3aa: CASSLVARGLSSFYEQYF

j_gene: TRBJ1-2
abundance: few
v_gene: TRBV9
d_gene: .
CDR3nt: TGTGCCAGCAGCCCCAACCAGATATTCTATGGCTACACCTTC
CDR3aa: CASSPNQIFYGYTF

j_gene: TRBJ1-6
abundance: .
v_gene: TRBV5-4
d_gene: .
CDR3nt: TGTGCCAGCAGCCCCCATCAGTTTTCACCCCTCCACTTT
CDR3aa: CASSPHQFSPLHF

j_gene: TRBJ1-1
abundance: few
v_gene: TRBV5-1
d_gene: .
CDR3nt: TGCGCCAGCTCTGGAGGAGCTCCTGAAGCTTTCTTT
CDR3aa: CASSGGAPEAFF

j_gene: TRBJ1-1
abundance: .
v_gene: TRBV6-4
d_gene: .
CDR3nt: TGTGCCAGCAGTGACGGCATGAACACTGAAGCTTTCTTT
CDR3aa: CASSDGMNTEAFF

j_gene: TRBJ2-7
abundance: few
v_gene: TRBV5-6
d_gene: .
CDR3nt: TGTGCCAGCAGACACAGGAGACTGTACGAGCAGTACTTC
CDR3aa: CASRHRRLYEQYF

j_gene: TRBJ1-2
abundance: .
v_gene: TRBV10-3
d_gene: .
CDR3nt: TGTGCCATCAGTGAGGACATTGTTAACTATGGCTACACCTTC
CDR3aa: CAISEDIVNYGYTF

j_gene: TRBJ1-1
abundance: .
v_gene: TRBV7-9
d_gene: .
CDR3nt: TGTGCCAGCAGCGACGCAGGGTTGTCAGCTTTCTTT
CDR3aa: CASSDAGLSAFF

j_gene: TRBJ1-1
abundance: .
v_gene: TRBV7-8
d_gene: .
CDR3nt: TGTGCCAGCAGCCGAAGCCAGAACACTGAAGCTTTCTTT
CDR3aa: CASSRSQNTEAFF

j_gene: TRBJ2-1
abundance: .
v_gene: TRBV6-6
d_gene: TRBD1
CDR3nt: TGTGCCAGCAGTTACGCGGACAGGGTGGCCTACAATGAGCAGTTCTTC
CDR3aa: CASSYADRVAYNEQFF

j_gene: TRBJ2-7
abundance: .
v_gene: TRBV19
d_gene: TRBD1
CDR3nt: TGTGCCAGTGGTACAGGGGACGCGTCCTACGAGCAGTACTTC
CDR3aa: CASGTGDASYEQYF

j_gene: TRBJ1-6
abundance: .
v_gene: TRBV7-9
d_gene: TRBD1
CDR3nt: TGTGCCAGCAGTTTTAGCGGACAGGGGAATTCACCCCTCCACTTT
CDR3aa: CASSFSGQGNSPLHF

j_gene: TRBJ2-7
abundance: .
v_gene: TRBV19
d_gene: .
CDR3nt: TGTGCCAGTAGCCTGGATTCAGGGGCCGCCCGCGTCGAGCAGTACTTC
CDR3aa: CASSLDSGAARVEQYF

j_gene: TRBJ1-1
abundance: .
v_gene: TRBV4-1
d_gene: .
CDR3nt: TGCGCCAGCAGCCCCCTGCCAGGGGCCTCGGGGTATAACACTGAAGCTTTCTTT
CDR3aa: CASSPLPGASGYNTEAFF

j_gene: TRBJ2-2
abundance: .
v_gene: TRBV4-2
d_gene: TRBD1
CDR3nt: TGTGCCAGCAGCCATTCCGTGGCAGGGGGCGCGAACACCGGGGAGCTGTTTTTT
CDR3aa: CASSHSVAGGANTGELFF

j_gene: TRBJ1-5
abundance: .
v_gene: TRBV10-2
d_gene: .
CDR3nt: TGCGTTAAACGGCAGCCGAGGGTGATCCACGGTTGGCCCCAGCATTTT
CDR3aa: CVKRQPRVIHGWPQHF

j_gene: TRBJ2-5
abundance: .
v_gene: TRBV10-3
d_gene: .
CDR3nt: TGTGCCATCAGTGAGGTTGCAGGGAAAGAGACCCAGTACTTC
CDR3aa: CAISEVAGKETQYF

j_gene: TRBJ2-4
abundance: .
v_gene: TRBV5-4
d_gene: TRBD1
CDR3nt: TGTGCCAGCAGCTCCCGTCCCCTTTCGACCGGGACAGCGAAAAACATTCAGTACTTC
CDR3aa: CASSSRPLSTGTAKNIQYF

j_gene: TRBJ2-5
abundance: once
v_gene: TRBV4-1
d_gene: .
CDR3nt: TGCGCCAGCAGCCAAGATTTTGCCCAACAGACCCTGGCGGAGACCCAGTACTTC
CDR3aa: CASSQDFAQQTLAETQYF

j_gene: TRBJ2-2
abundance: once
v_gene: TRBV7-6
d_gene: .
CDR3nt: TGTGCCAGCAGCTTAGTAGTGGGAACTAGCTGGACCACCGGGGAGCTGTTTTTT
CDR3aa: CASSLVVGTSWTTGELFF

j_gene: TRBJ2-7
abundance: .
v_gene: TRBV27
d_gene: .
CDR3nt: TGTGCCAGCAGTCCTATACGGGGGGGGACAGGGAGGTACGAGCAGTACTTC
CDR3aa: CASSPIRGGTGRYEQYF

j_gene: TRBJ1-2
abundance: .
v_gene: TRBV7-9
d_gene: .
CDR3nt: TGTGCCAGCAGCCCTGCAGCATTGGGCGGCTACACCTTC
CDR3aa: CASSPAALGGYTF

j_gene: TRBJ1-4
abundance: .
v_gene: TRBV18
d_gene: .
CDR3nt: TGTGCCAGCTCACCAGGGGGCAGGGAAAATGAAAAACTGTTTTTT
CDR3aa: CASSPGGRENEKLFF

j_gene: TRBJ2-5
abundance: .
v_gene: TRBV7-9
d_gene: .
CDR3nt: TGTGCCAGCAGCAGGACTCAAAGTGAGACCCAGTACTTC
CDR3aa: CASSRTQSETQYF

j_gene: TRBJ2-6
abundance: .
v_gene: TRBV2
d_gene: .
CDR3nt: TGTGCCAGCACCCTCTCTAGCGCCTCTGGGGCCAACGTCCTGACTTTC
CDR3aa: CASTLSSASGANVLTF

j_gene: TRBJ2-5
abundance: .
v_gene: TRBV5-5
d_gene: .
CDR3nt: TGTGCCAGCAGCTTTAGCCTACAGACCCAGTACTTC
CDR3aa: CASSFSLQTQYF

j_gene: TRBJ1-5
abundance: few
v_gene: TRBV27
d_gene: .
CDR3nt: TGTGCCAGCAGTTTTTTAGGAATGGGCCGCAATCAGCCCCAGCATTTT
CDR3aa: CASSFLGMGRNQPQHF

j_gene: TRBJ1-2
abundance: .
v_gene: TRBV7-2
d_gene: .
CDR3nt: TGTGCCAGCAGCCAACAGTCCGCCTACACCTTC
CDR3aa: CASSQQSAYTF

j_gene: TRBJ2-5
abundance: .
v_gene: TRBV6-1
d_gene: TRBD2
CDR3nt: TGTGCCACCCGGGGGGTGGGGCTAGAGACCCAGTACTTC
CDR3aa: CATRGVGLETQYF

j_gene: TRBJ2-3
abundance: few
v_gene: TRBV29-1
d_gene: .
CDR3nt: TGCAGCGTTGAAGATCTACAGACAGATACGCAGTATTTT
CDR3aa: CSVEDLQTDTQYF

j_gene: TRBJ2-7
abundance: .
v_gene: TRBV7-2
d_gene: TRBD1
CDR3nt: TGTGCCAGCAGCTTCTGGGGCAGGGGGCGTCCCGAGCAGTACTTC
CDR3aa: CASSFWGRGRPEQYF

j_gene: TRBJ2-1
abundance: .
v_gene: TRBV5-1
d_gene: .
CDR3nt: TGCGCCAGCAGCGCGGGGACGGACAATGAGCAGTTCTTC
CDR3aa: CASSAGTDNEQFF